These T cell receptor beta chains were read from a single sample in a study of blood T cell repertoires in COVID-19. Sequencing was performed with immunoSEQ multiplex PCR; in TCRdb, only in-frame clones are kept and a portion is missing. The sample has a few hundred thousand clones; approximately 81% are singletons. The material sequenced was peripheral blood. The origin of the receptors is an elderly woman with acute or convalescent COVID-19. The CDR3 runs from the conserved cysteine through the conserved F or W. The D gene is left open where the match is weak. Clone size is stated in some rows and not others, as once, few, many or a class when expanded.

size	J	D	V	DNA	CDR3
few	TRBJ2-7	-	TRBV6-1	TGTGCCAGCAGTGAACTAGGCGGGGCCTCGGAGCAGTACTTC	CASSELGGASEQYF
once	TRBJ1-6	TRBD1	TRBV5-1	TGCGCCAGCAGCACCCAACCTAAGGCAGGGGGCTCCTATAATTCACCCCTCCACTTT	CASSTQPKAGGSYNSPLHF
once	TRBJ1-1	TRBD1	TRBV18	TGTGCCAGCTCACCACGAGAGGGGGCTAGTGGCACTGAAGCTTTCTTT	CASSPREGASGTEAFF
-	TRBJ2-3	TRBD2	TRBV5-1	TGCGCCAGCAGCGCCGAACTAGCGAGCAGCACAGATACGCAGTATTTT	CASSAELASSTDTQYF
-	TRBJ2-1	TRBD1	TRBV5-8	TGTGCCAGCAAGAACAGGGGCCTCGGCCATGAGCAGTTCTTC	CASKNRGLGHEQFF
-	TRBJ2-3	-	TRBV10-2	TGCGCCAGCTCAGGACTACGCGGAGCAGATACGCAGTATTTT	CASSGLRGADTQYF
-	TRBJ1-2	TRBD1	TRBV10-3	TGTGCCATCAGCCCAACGGGACAGACCTATGGCTACACCTTC	CAISPTGQTYGYTF
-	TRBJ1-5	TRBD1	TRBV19	TGTGCCAGTAGTATTGGTGACAGGGGTTCCAATCAGCCCCAGCATTTT	CASSIGDRGSNQPQHF
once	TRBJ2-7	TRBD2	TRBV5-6	TGTGCCAGCAGCTTGGTCGGGGGGAGCTGGAACGAGCAGTACTTC	CASSLVGGSWNEQYF
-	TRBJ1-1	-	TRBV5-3	TGTGCCAGAAGCCATAGTAGAGTCACTGAAGCTTTCTTT	CARSHSRVTEAFF
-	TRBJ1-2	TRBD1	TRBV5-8	TGTGCCAGCAGCTTGGGTACCGGGACAGATGGCTACACCTTC	CASSLGTGTDGYTF
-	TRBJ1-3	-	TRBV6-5	TGTGCCAGCAGGGCCAGCAGGAATAGTGGAAACACCATATATTTT	CASRASRNSGNTIYF
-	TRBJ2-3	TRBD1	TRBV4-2	TGTGCCAGCAGTACCCCGGGACAGGGTATGGCAGATACGCAGTATTTT	CASSTPGQGMADTQYF
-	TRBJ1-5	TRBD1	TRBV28	TGTGCCAGCAGATTGGGACAGAACAACAATCAGCCCCAGCATTTT	CASRLGQNNNQPQHF
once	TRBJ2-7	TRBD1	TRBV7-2	TGTGCCAGCAGCTGGGACAGGGCCGAGCAGTACTTC	CASSWDRAEQYF
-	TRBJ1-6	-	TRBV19	TGTGCCAGCCAAGCGAGGGTGGTTAATTCACCCCTCCACTTT	CASQARVVNSPLHF
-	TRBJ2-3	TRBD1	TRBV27	TGTGCCAGCAGCCCGGGACAGGGGCGAGGAGATACGCAGTATTTT	CASSPGQGRGDTQYF
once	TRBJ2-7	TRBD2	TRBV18	TGTGCCAGCTCCACCCAGACTAGCGGGAGAGGGGGCGAGCAGTACTTC	CASSTQTSGRGGEQYF
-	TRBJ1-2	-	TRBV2	TGTGCCAGCAGTGAACTGGCGAGCGGGGGCTACACCTTC	CASSELASGGYTF
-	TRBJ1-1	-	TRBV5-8	TGTGCCAGCAGCTTGGTCGGCACTGAAGCTTTCTTT	CASSLVGTEAFF
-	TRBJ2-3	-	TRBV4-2	TGTGCCAGCAGCCGCACGGAGGCAGCTCTAGATACGCAGTATTTT	CASSRTEAALDTQYF
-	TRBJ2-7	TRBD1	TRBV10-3	TGTGCCATCAGTGGGACAGGAAGCTCCTACGAGCAGTACTTC	CAISGTGSSYEQYF
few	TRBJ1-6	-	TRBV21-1	TGTGCCAGCAGCAAAGCACGCGGAGACGGCGTTAATTCACCCCTCCACTTT	CASSKARGDGVNSPLHF
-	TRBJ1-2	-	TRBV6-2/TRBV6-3	TGTGCCAGCAGTTACATACGGGAGCAAGGCTACACCTTC	CASSYIREQGYTF
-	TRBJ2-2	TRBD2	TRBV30	TGTGCCCGTACCGGGACTAGCAACACCGGGGAGCTGTTTTTT	CARTGTSNTGELFF
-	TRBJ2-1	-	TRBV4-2	TGTGCCAGCAGCCCGAGGACTTCGGATGAGCAGTTCTTC	CASSPRTSDEQFF
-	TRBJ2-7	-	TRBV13	TGTGCCAGCAGCTTAGACAGCTACGAGCAGTACTTC	CASSLDSYEQYF
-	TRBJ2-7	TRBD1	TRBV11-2	TGTGCCAGCAGTTGGGACAGATCCTACGAGCAGTACTTC	CASSWDRSYEQYF
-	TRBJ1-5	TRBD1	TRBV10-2	TGCGCCAGCAGCGGACCGGACAGGGGAAGGGATGATCAGCCCCAGCATTTT	CASSGPDRGRDDQPQHF
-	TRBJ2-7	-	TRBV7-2	TGTGCCAGCAGCTTACGTTTCGGGACAAGTACGAACTACGAGCAGTACTTC	CASSLRFGTSTNYEQYF
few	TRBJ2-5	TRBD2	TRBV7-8	TGTGCCAGCAGCCGAGGACTAGCGGAAGAGACCCAGTACTTC	CASSRGLAEETQYF
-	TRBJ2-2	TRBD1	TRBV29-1	TGCAGCGTTGATGGGACAGGGGTTGCCGGGGAGCTGTTTTTT	CSVDGTGVAGELFF
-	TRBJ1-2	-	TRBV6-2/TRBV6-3	TGTGCCAGCAGTGACCGACCGGGGGAGGACTATGGCTACACCTTC	CASSDRPGEDYGYTF
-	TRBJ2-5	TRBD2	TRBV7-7	TGTGCTAGCAGCTTAGGAGCGGGAGGGGGTTCAGAGACCCAGTACTTC	CASSLGAGGGSETQYF
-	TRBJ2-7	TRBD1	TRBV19	TGTGCCAGTAGTCTCTCCGGACAGGGGATCTACGAGCAGTACTTC	CASSLSGQGIYEQYF
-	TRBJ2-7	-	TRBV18	TGTGCCAGCTCACCATTTCGGGAGTCGGGGGGCCCAAACTACGAGCAGTACTTC	CASSPFRESGGPNYEQYF
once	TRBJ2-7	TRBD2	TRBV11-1	TGTGCCAGCAGCCAAACTAGCGGGAACTACGAGCAGTACTTC	CASSQTSGNYEQYF
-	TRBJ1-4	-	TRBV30	TGTGCCTGGAGTGTGGGGCAGCATAATGAAAAACTGTTTTTT	CAWSVGQHNEKLFF
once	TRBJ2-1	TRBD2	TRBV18	TGTGCCAGCTCACCCATTGCGGGACTAGCGGGAGGTAACAATGAGCAGTTCTTC	CASSPIAGLAGGNNEQFF
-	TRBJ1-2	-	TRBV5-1	TGCGCCAGCAGCTTGGGGCAGTCTTATGGCTACACCTTC	CASSLGQSYGYTF
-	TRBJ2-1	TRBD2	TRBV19	TGTGCCATTACGGGACTGTCTAGCGGGGCCAAAACCTCTCCTTACAATGAGCAGTTCTTC	CAITGLSSGAKTSPYNEQFF
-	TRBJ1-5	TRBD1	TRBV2	TGTGCCAGCAGTTACAGGGGATTGGGCAATCAGCCCCAGCATTTT	CASSYRGLGNQPQHF
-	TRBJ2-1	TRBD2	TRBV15	TGTGCCACCAGCAAAGAGGGGACTAGCGGGAGGAATGAGCAGTTCTTC	CATSKEGTSGRNEQFF
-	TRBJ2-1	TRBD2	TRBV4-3	TGCGCCAGCAGCCAAGAAAAGGGACTAGCGGGGGCCCAGTTCTTC	CASSQEKGLAGAQFF
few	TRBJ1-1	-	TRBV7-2	TGTGCCAGCAGCTTATGGGGCCAGGGGACGACTGAAGCTTTCTTT	CASSLWGQGTTEAFF
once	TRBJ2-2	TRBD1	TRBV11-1	TGTGCCAGCTCCAGCGACAGGGCAGACGGGGAGCTGTTTTTT	CASSSDRADGELFF
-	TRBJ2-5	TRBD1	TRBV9	TGTGCCAGCAGCGCCACAGGGGCAGAGACCCAGTACTTC	CASSATGAETQYF
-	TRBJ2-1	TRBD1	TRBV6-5	TGTGCCAGCAGTTCGGACAGGGTGAATGAGCAGTTCTTC	CASSSDRVNEQFF
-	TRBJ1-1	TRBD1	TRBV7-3	TGTGCCAGCAGCTTAAACAGGGGGAACACTGAAGCTTTCTTT	CASSLNRGNTEAFF
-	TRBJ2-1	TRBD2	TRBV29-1	TGCAGCGTTGAAAATGTAGCTCCCTTAGCGGGGGGCTCCTACAATGAGCAGTTCTTC	CSVENVAPLAGGSYNEQFF
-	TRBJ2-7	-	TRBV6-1	TGTGCCAGCAGTGACAGGGGCCTCACCTCCTACGAGCAGTACTTC	CASSDRGLTSYEQYF
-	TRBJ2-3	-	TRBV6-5	TGTGCCAGCAGCCTCACGGCGGGAGATACGCAGTATTTT	CASSLTAGDTQYF